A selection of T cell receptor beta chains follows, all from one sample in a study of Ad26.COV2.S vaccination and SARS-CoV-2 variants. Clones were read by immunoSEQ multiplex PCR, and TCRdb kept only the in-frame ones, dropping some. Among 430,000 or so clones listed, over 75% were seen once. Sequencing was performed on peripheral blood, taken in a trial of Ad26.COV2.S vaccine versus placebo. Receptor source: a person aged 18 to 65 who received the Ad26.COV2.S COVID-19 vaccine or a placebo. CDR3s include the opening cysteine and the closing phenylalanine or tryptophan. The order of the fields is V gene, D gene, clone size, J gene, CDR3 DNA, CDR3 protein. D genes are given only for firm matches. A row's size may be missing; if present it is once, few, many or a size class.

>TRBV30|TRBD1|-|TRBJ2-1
TGTGCCTGGAGTGTAGGCAGGGGGAGCTCGGGTGAGCAGTTCTTC
CAWSVGRGSSGEQFF
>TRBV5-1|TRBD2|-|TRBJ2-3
TGCGCCAGCAGCTTCACTAGCGGGAGCGCAGATACGCAGTATTTT
CASSFTSGSADTQYF
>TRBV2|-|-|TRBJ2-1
TGTGCCAGCAGTACCCGTCGGCAGGGGTCTGGATACAATGAGCAGTTCTTC
CASSTRRQGSGYNEQFF
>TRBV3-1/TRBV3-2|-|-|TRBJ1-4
TGTGCCAGCAGCCAAGTATCGGCAAATGAAAAACTGTTTTTT
CASSQVSANEKLFF
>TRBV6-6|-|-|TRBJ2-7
TGTGCCAGCAGTTCCAGCGGGTGGGTTGGGTACGAGCAGTACTTC
CASSSSGWVGYEQYF
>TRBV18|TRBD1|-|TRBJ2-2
TGTGCCAGCTCACAGAGTACCTTCAGGGGGAGTGTTTTCGCCGGGGAGCTGTTTTTT
CASSQSTFRGSVFAGELFF
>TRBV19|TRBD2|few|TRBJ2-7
TGTGCCAGTAGTATGGAGGGAGGGTACTACGAGCAGTACTTC
CASSMEGGYYEQYF
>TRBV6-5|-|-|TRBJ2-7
TGTGCCAGCAGTCCCACCCGAGTCGGGTCGCGGCAGTACTTC
CASSPTRVGSRQYF
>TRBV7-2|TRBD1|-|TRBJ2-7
TGTGCCAGCAGCTTACGGACAGGGGGCTCAGAGTCCTACGAGCAGTACTTC
CASSLRTGGSESYEQYF
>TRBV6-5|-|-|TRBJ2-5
TGTGCCAGCAGTTACTCGATAGGGGGGTCGGAGACCCAGTACTTC
CASSYSIGGSETQYF
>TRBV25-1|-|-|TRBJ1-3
TGTGCCAGCAGCATGACAGAAGCCTTCTCTGGAAACACCATATATTTT
CASSMTEAFSGNTIYF
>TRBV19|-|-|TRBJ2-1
TGTGCCAGTGGTCTCGGAACGTCGCAGGAGCAGTTCTTC
CASGLGTSQEQFF
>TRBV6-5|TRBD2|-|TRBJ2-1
TGTGCCAGCAGGTCGGGAGGATCGTCAAATGAGCAGTTCTTC
CASRSGGSSNEQFF
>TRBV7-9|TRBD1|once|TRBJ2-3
TGTGCCAGCAGCCCGGGACAGGGTCTCTCAGATACGCAGTATTTT
CASSPGQGLSDTQYF
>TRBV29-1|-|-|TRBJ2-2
TGCAGCGTTTTATCGGGCCCCACCGGGGAGCTGTTTTTT
CSVLSGPTGELFF
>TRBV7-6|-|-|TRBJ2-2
TGTGCCAGCACCCTCGGAACTCTGAACACCGGGGAGCTGTTTTTT
CASTLGTLNTGELFF
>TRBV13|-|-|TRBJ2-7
TGTGCCAGCAGCTTAGGTCGGAGGGCAGTCGAGCAGTACTTC
CASSLGRRAVEQYF
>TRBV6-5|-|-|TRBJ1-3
TGTGCCAGCAGTTACGCCTCCCGGACTCTTGGAAACACCATATATTTT
CASSYASRTLGNTIYF
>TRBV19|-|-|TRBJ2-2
TGTGCCAGTATGGCACCGACAGGAAAATCGGGCACCGGGGAGCTGTTTTTT
CASMAPTGKSGTGELFF
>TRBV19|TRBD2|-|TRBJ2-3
TGTGCCAGTAGTATACGCGGGAGAGGAGATACGCAGTATTTT
CASSIRGRGDTQYF
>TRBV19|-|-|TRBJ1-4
TGTGCCAGCACCCGAGGACGGGGGCGTAACGAAAAACTGTTTTTT
CASTRGRGRNEKLFF
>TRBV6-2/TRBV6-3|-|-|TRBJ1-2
TGTGCCAGCAGTAACTCCAGGGAGGGGTACTATGGCTACACCTTC
CASSNSREGYYGYTF
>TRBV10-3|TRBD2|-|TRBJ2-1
TGTGCCATCAGCCCGACTAGCGGGAATGAGCAGTTCTTC
CAISPTSGNEQFF
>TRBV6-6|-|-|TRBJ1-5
TGTGCCAGCAGTTCAAACAATCAGCCCCAGCATTTT
CASSSNNQPQHF
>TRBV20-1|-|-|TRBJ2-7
TGCAGTGCCAGTAGGGGGAGGGCCTACGAGCAGTACTTC
CSASRGRAYEQYF
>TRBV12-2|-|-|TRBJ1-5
TGTGCAAGTCGCATTCGACAGCCTCAGCCCCAGCATTTT
CASRIRQPQPQHF
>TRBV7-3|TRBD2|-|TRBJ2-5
TGTGCCAGCAGCTTATGGGGATCGGGGGAGGGCCTGGTCGAGACCCAGTACTTC
CASSLWGSGEGLVETQYF
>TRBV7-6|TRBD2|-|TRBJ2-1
TGTGCCAGCAGCCGAGGGGAGCGGGAGGGTGAGCAGTTCTTC
CASSRGEREGEQFF
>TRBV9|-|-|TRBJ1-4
TGTGCCAGCAGCCACGGCAGGGTAGGCGAAAAACTGTTTTTT
CASSHGRVGEKLFF
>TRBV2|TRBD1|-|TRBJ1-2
TGTGCCAGCAAAGAGCCGGGACAGGGACCCTCTACTAACTATGGCTACACCTTC
CASKEPGQGPSTNYGYTF
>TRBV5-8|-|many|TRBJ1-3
TGTGCCAGCAGCTTGGTTTGGATTGGAAACACCATATATTTT
CASSLVWIGNTIYF
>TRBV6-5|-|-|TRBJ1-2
TGTGCCAGCAGTTACGGGCCAGCCGTTAACTATGGCTACACCTTC
CASSYGPAVNYGYTF
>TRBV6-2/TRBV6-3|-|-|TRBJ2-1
TGTGCCAGCAGTTATCGGTCTAGCGTTTACAATGAGCAGTTCTTC
CASSYRSSVYNEQFF